Below are 12 T cell receptor beta chains sequenced from a single sample in a study of T-cell reconstitution after alpha-beta-depleted transplantation in children. Preparing the TCRbeta library involved the use of unique molecular identifiers. TCRdb reanalysed the PCR reads using MiXCR and keeps one entry per CDR3 protein. Here the sample spans around 500,000 distinct CDR3 sequences, roughly 24% being singletons. Sequences were derived from PBMCs, mostly from graft donor cells, sampled 360 days after TCRalphabeta/CD19-depleted stem cell transplant. These receptors originate from a boy younger than two who had a stem cell transplant for acute myeloid leukemia, so the T cells may come from the graft donor.

This rearrangement joins TRBV7-9 to TRBJ1-5, with 9 bases fitting TRBD1. The length of the CDR3 is 17 residues. V shed 4 bases, J shed 4 bases, and the junction held 11 bases outside the gene matches. Germline V gives CDR1 SEHNR, CDR2 FQNEAQ (reference sequence). This CDR3 reads CASSSLEGTGRNQPQHF. DNA for the CDR3: TGTGCCAGCAGCTCCCTTGAGGGGACAGGGAGGAATCAGCCCCAGCATTTT. Complete variable domain (other parts from reference TRBV7-9 and TRBJ1-5): DTGVSQNPRHKITKRGQNVTFRCDPISEHNRLYWYRQTLGQGPEFLTYFQNEAQLEKSRLLSDRFSAERPKGSFSTLEIQRTEQGDSAMYLCASSSLEGTGRNQPQHFGDGTRLSIL.

At least ten counts were recorded for this clonotype. J is TRBJ2-1 and V is TRBV15; D gene unclear. Looked up from germline, CDR1 is LNHNV and CDR2 is YYDKDF (reference sequence). This CDR3 region has 15 residues. Deletions cut 8 bases from V and 5 bases from J, with 19 bases between. In DNA, the CDR3 is TGTGCCACCCACACCCTACTGACGGGTAACAATGAGCAGTTCTTC. This encodes CATHTLLTGNNEQFF.

This clonotype was seen at least ten times. The chain employs TRBV12-3 or TRBV12-4 and TRBJ2-2; D not resolved. The CDR3 contains 15 residues. The V end was cut by 1 base, the J end by 4 bases, with 10 bases between. CDR3 sequence (DNA): TGTGCCAGCAGTTTAGTCAGTGGGTCCACCGGGGAGCTGTTTTTT. Its protein is CASSLVSGSTGELFF.

This clonotype was detected only a few times. The chain uses TRBV20-1 and TRBJ1-1; D is undetermined. The CDR3 contains 12 residues. V dropped 2 bases and J dropped 7 bases, with 11 bases sitting between them. Germline CDR1 DFQATT, CDR2 SNEGSKA (reference sequence). The CDR3 coding sequence is TGCAGTGCTAGAATAACCTCCAGTGAAGCTTTCTTT. Its translation: CSARITSSEAFF.

The chain joins TRBV12-3 or TRBV12-4 to TRBJ1-2, with a tentative D call TRBD1 (6 bases). The V and J ends lost 9 bases and 3 bases respectively, with 11 bases between them. CDR3 length: 12 residues. This CDR3 reads CASLRTDYGYTF. CDR3 nucleotides: TGTGCCAGTTTAAGGACAGACTATGGCTACACCTTC.

Many counts were recorded for this clonotype. J is TRBJ2-3 and V is TRBV7-7; 14 bases map to TRBD2. CDR1 is SSHAT, CDR2 FNYEAQ, per germline (reference sequence). This CDR3 is 17 amino acids long. After removal of 6 bases from V and 0 bases from J, the junction contained 5 bases not matched to a gene. DNA of the CDR3: TGTGCCAGCAGTTCCGGGACTAGCGGGGGTAGCACAGATACGCAGTATTTT. It encodes CASSSGTSGGSTDTQYF.

This clonotype was found many times. This chain links TRBV20-1 with TRBJ2-6; 10 bases are shared with TRBD1. Germline loops: CDR1 DFQATT, CDR2 SNEGSKA (reference sequence). The V gene end was trimmed by 1 base and the J gene end by 2 bases; junction bases not matched to a gene: 2. The CDR3 covers 16 residues. Here the CDR3 DNA reads TGCAGTGCTAGAGGACAGGGGGCGCCTGGGGCCAACGTCCTGACTTTC. Amino acid sequence: CSARGQGAPGANVLTF.

This chain links TRBV6-2 or TRBV6-3 with TRBJ2-7; perhaps D is TRBD1 or TRBD2 (5 bases each). V was cut by 2 bases and J by 0 bases, with 14 bases left in between. CDR1 and CDR2 from the germline V gene are MNHEY and SVGEGT. The CDR3 has 16 residues. This CDR3 is CASSYPGRSSSYEQYF. CDR3 nucleotide sequence: TGTGCCAGCAGTTACCCGGGACGGTCCAGCTCCTACGAGCAGTACTTC.

The rearrangement joins TRBV7-9 to TRBJ2-1, with D maybe TRBD2 (7 bases). The CDR3 runs to 16 residues. Germline-derived CDR1 and CDR2 are SEHNR and FQNEAQ (reference sequence). Trimming shortened V by 6 bases and J by 6 bases, and 21 bases separated the two germline ends. In nucleotides, the CDR3 is TGTGCCAGCAGTCCAGGGGATCCGGGACTACGCAATGAGCAGTTCTTC. Protein: CASSPGDPGLRNEQFF.

This chain uses TRBV6-5 with TRBJ1-1; TRBD1 agrees at 8 bases. Germline loops: CDR1 MNHEY, CDR2 SVGAGI. The junction had 4 bases not matched to a gene; V was cut back by 4 bases and J by 0 bases. This CDR3 has 15 amino acids. DNA of the CDR3: TGTGCCAGCAGTTTACACAGGGGGATGAACACTGAAGCTTTCTTT. Encoded protein: CASSLHRGMNTEAFF.

The V gene is TRBV12-3 or TRBV12-4, the J gene TRBJ2-3; either TRBD1 or TRBD2 may supply D (5 bases each). The CDR3 has 13 amino acids. V lost 10 bases, J lost 0 bases, and 11 bases lay in between. The CDR3: CANWDGSTDTQYF. CDR3 coding DNA: TGTGCCAACTGGGACGGCAGCACAGATACGCAGTATTTT.

The chain joins TRBV4-3 to TRBJ1-1; TRBD1 might be the D (5 bases). Deletions cut 0 bases from V and 5 bases from J, with 13 bases between. Germline V gene data show CDR1 as LGHNA and CDR2 as YSLEER. The CDR3 extends over 15 amino acids. The DNA for the CDR3 is TGCGCCAGCAGCCAAGAGGCGGGGCGATGGACTGAAGCTTTCTTT. As protein: CASSQEAGRWTEAFF.